The present T cell receptor beta chain was sequenced within a study of identical twins. On this clonotype: Its specificity is not known.

TCRdb reprocessed the 5' RACE reads with MiXCR, giving one entry per CDR3 protein. In the table there are approximately 700,000 distinct CDR3 sequences, 15% to 20% of which are singletons. The V and J ends lost 1 base and 1 base respectively, with 10 bases between them. Looked up from germline, CDR1 is LGHNA and CDR2 is YNFKEQ. This CDR3 comprises 15 residues. Study-wide results and limits: The study found weaker excess twin sharing in beta out-of-frame sequences. Abundant beta clonotypes from cord blood had fewer insertions, unlike memory repertoires, which showed none. A cross-sectional statistical analysis, not follow-up of the same donors, supported the conclusions.

Separately, the same data were catalogued under a study of T cells expressing NK-cell markers.

The specimen was PBMCs. The sequence was collected from a young woman in good health. The J gene is TRBJ2-5, the V gene TRBV4-2; D tentatively fits TRBD1 or TRBD2 (5 bases each). For the CDR3, the DNA is TGTGCCAGCAGCCAAGGGGGACGTGCCCAAGAGACCCAGTACTTC. This sequence encodes CASSQGGRAQETQYF.